This T cell receptor beta chain is drawn from a study of spatial heterogeneity in lung cancer. Study as a whole: Counts of TCR transcripts in tumor regions correlated strongly with a matched bulk RNA-seq T cell module score. Across the raw uncorrected reads, a unique TCR and UMI combination was observed, on average, more than ten times.

Findings and limits, study-wide: For expanded intratumoral alpha and beta TCRs, counts tracked tumor mutation counts.

TCRdb re-called the 5' RACE reads through MiXCR, storing one row per CDR3 protein. Counted here are more than 5,000 distinct CDR3 sequences, approximately 8% occurring once; the ten biggest clones make up roughly 32%. Germline loops: CDR1 MNHEY, CDR2 SVGAGI. CDR3 length equals 16 residues. Trimming cost V 2 bases and J 5 bases; bases outside gene matches: 11. This clonotype has more than one count but fewer than ten. Its target is unknown. Time point of the sample: sample taken at primary tumor resection. The roughly 79 donors had untreated early-stage non-small cell lung cancer. Whole RNA, isolated from tumor, nontumor lung or frozen PBMC, was sequenced without prior sorting.

Here the sequenced sample was lung tumor tissue, taken at surgery. The TCR comes from a female donor with early-stage non-small cell lung cancer. The chain uses TRBV6-5 and TRBJ1-1; the match to TRBD1 covers 7 bases. The CDR3 DNA is TGTGCCAGCAGTTACCGCCCAGGGGGGGTCCCTACTGAAGCTTTCTTT. It yields the protein CASSYRPGGVPTEAFF.